A selection of T cell receptor beta chains follows, all from one sample in a study of CD8 T cells in ankylosing spondylitis. One entry per CDR3 protein, called by TCRdb with MiXCR from the 5' RACE reads. The data contain about 540,000 distinct CDR3 sequences, approximately 12% of them seen just once; the ten biggest clones take up under 7.5%. The sequencing sample was made of blood, either unsorted or a sorted T cell fraction (not recorded which). These receptors all come from a male donor with ankylosing spondylitis. Each CDR3 is given with its conserved first and last residue. A D gene is named only where the DNA matches it firmly. For some rows the clone size is stated as once, few or many, or as a class when expanded; others skip it.

V	J	D	size	DNA	CDR3
TRBV12-3/TRBV12-4	TRBJ1-2	NA	many	TGTGCCAGCAGTCACCCCACAGGGCGCACGGACTATGGCTACACCTTC	CASSHPTGRTDYGYTF
TRBV20-1	TRBJ1-5	NA	NA	TGCAGTGCTAGTTGGGGACCCAGCAATCAGCCCCAGCATTTT	CSASWGPSNQPQHF
TRBV10-2	TRBJ2-3	NA	NA	TGCGCCAGTGAGCCCATGGAGCAGGGCACAGATACGCAGTATTTT	CASEPMEQGTDTQYF
TRBV4-1	TRBJ1-4	NA	NA	TGCGCCAGCAGCCGGGAGGGATTGACAGTAACTAATGAAAAACTGTTTTTT	CASSREGLTVTNEKLFF
TRBV5-1	TRBJ2-7	TRBD2	NA	TGCGCCAGCAGCTGGGGGACTAGCGGCCAGTCCTACGAGCAGTACTTC	CASSWGTSGQSYEQYF
TRBV2	TRBJ2-1	TRBD2	NA	TGTGCCAGCAGTGAGGGGAGCGGGAGGAGGAATGAGCAGTTCTTC	CASSEGSGRRNEQFF
TRBV20-1	TRBJ2-7	NA	NA	TGCAGTGCGGGCACCCGGACGAGGGAGCAGTACTTC	CSAGTRTREQYF
TRBV9	TRBJ2-1	NA	many	TGTGCCAGCAGCGTAGGGGGCGGCGTTGACAATGAGCAGTTCTTC	CASSVGGGVDNEQFF
TRBV5-1	TRBJ1-2	NA	many	TGCGCCAGCAGCTCCGGGTCCTCAAGTGACTGGGGCTATGGCTACACCTTC	CASSSGSSSDWGYGYTF
TRBV25-1	TRBJ2-6	TRBD1	NA	TGTGCCAGCAGTGACCTCGGACAGGGCGACTCTGGGGCCAACGTCCTGACTTTC	CASSDLGQGDSGANVLTF
TRBV12-3/TRBV12-4	TRBJ2-2	TRBD1	few	TGTGCCAGCAGTGTCCTCTTAGGGACAGGGAACACCGGGGAGCTGTTTTTT	CASSVLLGTGNTGELFF
TRBV5-1	TRBJ2-2	NA	NA	TGCGCCAGCAGCCCGGCCGGAGGCCTCGCGAACACCGGGGAGCTGTTTTTT	CASSPAGGLANTGELFF
TRBV29-1	TRBJ2-2	TRBD1	few	TGCAGCGTTGAAGCGGACAGGGACACCGGGGAGCTGTTTTTT	CSVEADRDTGELFF
TRBV27	TRBJ2-3	NA	few	TGTGCCAGCAGTTCCCCCATGCGGACACGGCTGGCGGATACGCAGTATTTT	CASSSPMRTRLADTQYF
TRBV6-2/TRBV6-3	TRBJ2-5	NA	NA	TGTGCCAGCAGTTACATGGGGAGACGGATGGAGACCCAGTACTTC	CASSYMGRRMETQYF
TRBV12-3/TRBV12-4	TRBJ1-1	NA	many	TGTGCCAGCAGTTTATACCCGTACGGGACAACAGGCACTGAAGCTTTCTTT	CASSLYPYGTTGTEAFF
TRBV7-9	TRBJ1-1	NA	NA	TGTGCCAGCAGCCCGGGCAGGGGAGGAACTGAAGCTTTCTTT	CASSPGRGGTEAFF
TRBV11-2	TRBJ2-1	NA	many	TGTGCCAGCAGCTCTACCGACAGAGTCCATGAGCAGTTCTTC	CASSSTDRVHEQFF
TRBV11-2	TRBJ2-1	NA	NA	TGTGCCAGCAGCTTAGAGGGCTGGAGCTCCTACAATGAGCAGTTCTTC	CASSLEGWSSYNEQFF
TRBV5-1	TRBJ1-1	NA	few	TGCGCCAGCACGCGCGGTAACTCCCGGAACACTGAAGCTTTCTTT	CASTRGNSRNTEAFF
TRBV3-1	TRBJ2-7	TRBD2	NA	TGTGCCAGCAGCCAAGATATTATCCCTCTAGCGGGAGAGCGCTACGAGCAGTACTTC	CASSQDIIPLAGERYEQYF
TRBV7-8	TRBJ2-1	TRBD1	NA	TGTGCCAGCAGCCCGACGGGGACAGACTGGTTCAATGAGCAGTTCTTC	CASSPTGTDWFNEQFF
TRBV4-1	TRBJ1-5	TRBD1	NA	TGCGCCAGCAGCCAACGTACCGGACAGGGGGGGCAGCCCCAGCATTTT	CASSQRTGQGGQPQHF
TRBV7-9	TRBJ2-7	NA	NA	TGTGCCAGCAGCTTATCGTACTCCTACGAGCAGTACTTC	CASSLSYSYEQYF
TRBV12-3/TRBV12-4	TRBJ2-1	NA	few	TGTGCCAGCAGTTTGACGGGAACTGAGCAGTTCTTC	CASSLTGTEQFF
TRBV7-8	TRBJ2-1	NA	NA	TGTGCCAGCAGCTTAAGCGAGACAATCAATGAGCAGTTCTTC	CASSLSETINEQFF
TRBV20-1	TRBJ2-1	TRBD2	many	TGCAGTGCTAGCCCCATGACTAGCGGCGACTCCTACAATGAGCAGTTCTTC	CSASPMTSGDSYNEQFF
TRBV14	TRBJ2-1	NA	many	TGTGCCAGCAGCCAGATTAGCGCCTACAATGAGCAGTTCTTC	CASSQISAYNEQFF
TRBV12-3/TRBV12-4	TRBJ2-7	NA	few	TGTGCCAGCAGTTTAATTCGGGACTCCTCCTACGAGCAGTACTTC	CASSLIRDSSYEQYF
TRBV7-8	TRBJ2-7	TRBD2	once	TGTGCCAGCAGCTACCGGACTAGCCGGTCCTCCGAGCAGTACTTC	CASSYRTSRSSEQYF
TRBV5-1	TRBJ2-4	NA	few	TGCGCCAGCAGCGACGGGACCAGGCTAGCCAAAAACATTCAGTACTTC	CASSDGTRLAKNIQYF
TRBV20-1	TRBJ2-1	NA	NA	TGCAGTGCTAGAGATTTTGGGGGGTACAATGAGCAGTTCTTC	CSARDFGGYNEQFF
TRBV7-9	TRBJ2-1	TRBD2	few	TGTGCCAGCAGCTTTCGGGCTAGCGGGAGAGCGGGCAATGAGCAGTTCTTC	CASSFRASGRAGNEQFF
TRBV2	TRBJ2-1	NA	few	TGTGCCAGCACACTTCTCAATGAGCAGTTCTTC	CASTLLNEQFF
TRBV19	TRBJ2-1	NA	NA	TGTGCCAGTAGAGTGGGGCTGTCCTACAATGAGCAGTTCTTC	CASRVGLSYNEQFF
TRBV5-1	TRBJ2-2	TRBD2	NA	TGCGCCAGCACGGAGCGGGGAGCGAACACCGGGGAGCTGTTTTTT	CASTERGANTGELFF
TRBV11-2	TRBJ2-3	TRBD2	NA	TGTGCCAGCAGGAGAAAGCGGGGTGTCACAGATACGCAGTATTTT	CASRRKRGVTDTQYF
TRBV20-1	TRBJ2-7	NA	few	TGCAGTGCTAGTAGGGGCGGGATCTCCTACGAGCAGTACTTC	CSASRGGISYEQYF
TRBV5-1	TRBJ1-1	NA	NA	TGCGCCAGCAGCTTGGACCGGGCCTCTAGCGTCACTGAAGCTTTCTTT	CASSLDRASSVTEAFF
TRBV7-9	TRBJ2-3	NA	NA	TGTGCCAGCAGCCCACTAGCCATGGCGCAGTATTTT	CASSPLAMAQYF
TRBV6-5	TRBJ2-1	NA	NA	TGTGCCAGCAGTAGCGCGGTTGAGCAGTTCTTC	CASSSAVEQFF
TRBV20-1	TRBJ2-7	TRBD1	NA	TGCAGTGCGGGAGGGACAGGGTTCTCCTACGAGCAGTACTTC	CSAGGTGFSYEQYF
TRBV10-3	TRBJ2-7	NA	many	TGTGCCATCAGTGACCCAGGACAAAACCGCTCCTACGAGCAGTACTTC	CAISDPGQNRSYEQYF
TRBV7-8	TRBJ2-3	TRBD2	few	TGTGCCAGCAGCGTCCCAGGGGATCTAGCGGGTCGGGTGCGCACAGATACGCAGTATTTT	CASSVPGDLAGRVRTDTQYF
TRBV7-9	TRBJ1-1	TRBD1	many	TGTGCCAGCAGCTCCGGACAGGAGTACACTGAAGCTTTCTTT	CASSSGQEYTEAFF
TRBV15	TRBJ1-5	NA	few	TGTGCCACCAGCAGAAAGGGAGGGGTAGAGGCCAATCAGCCCCAGCATTTT	CATSRKGGVEANQPQHF
TRBV4-1	TRBJ1-1	NA	few	TGCGCCAGCAGCCAAGATTACACCACTGAAGCTTTCTTT	CASSQDYTTEAFF
TRBV20-1	TRBJ2-1	NA	NA	TGCAGTGCTAGAGTGTCCCAGGGGAGCTCCTACAATGAGCAGTTCTTC	CSARVSQGSSYNEQFF
TRBV5-8	TRBJ1-1	NA	NA	TGTGCCAGCAACTACCAGGCAGACACTGAAGCTTTCTTT	CASNYQADTEAFF
TRBV28	TRBJ2-7	TRBD2	NA	TGTGCCAGCATTAGAGCGGGAGGCCCATCCTACGAGCAGTACTTC	CASIRAGGPSYEQYF
TRBV20-1	TRBJ1-6	NA	NA	TGCAGTGCTAGACTGATTAATTCACCCCTCCACTTT	CSARLINSPLHF
TRBV9	TRBJ2-7	TRBD2	few	TGTGCCAGCAACAAGGGACTATTCTCCTACGAGCAGTACTTC	CASNKGLFSYEQYF